The rows below give T cell receptor beta chains drawn from one sample of a study of monozygotic twins with cystic fibrosis. Sequencing was performed with immunoSEQ multiplex PCR; in TCRdb, only in-frame clones are kept and a portion is missing. The sample has roughly 35,000 clones, 84% seen once; the top ten hold approximately 1.8%. The sequenced sample was blood. Receptors originate from a girl aged 2-10 years with cystic fibrosis. CDR3s leave out the opening cysteine and the closing phenylalanine or tryptophan. Clone size is not always given. Where it is, it says once, few, many or a class for expanded clones.

CDR3	V	J	size	length
ASSPTGGENQPQH	TRBV27	TRBJ1-5	-	13
ASSLARGTTGAYEQY	TRBV7-2	TRBJ2-7	-	15
ASSYGWGTEAF	TRBV5-1	TRBJ1-1	once	11
ASSQAGHEQF	TRBV4-1	TRBJ2-1	-	10
ASKPAFSTDTQY	TRBV6-5	TRBJ2-3	-	12
ASSQLWGEQY	TRBV4-1	TRBJ2-7	-	10
ASSVRRTGGTDTQY	TRBV6-1	TRBJ2-3	-	14
ASSPMGGDYGYT	TRBV9	TRBJ1-2	few	12
ASSLSGGAGQETQY	TRBV7-2	TRBJ2-5	-	14
ASSQGLLEDTQY	TRBV4-1	TRBJ2-3	-	12
ASSLGDRAEGIGYT	TRBV5-4	TRBJ1-2	-	14
ASSRGLAGENNEQF	TRBV4-2	TRBJ2-1	-	14
ASSLWSQTGEAITDTQY	TRBV11-1	TRBJ2-3	-	17
ASSDRGGYGYT	TRBV5-1	TRBJ1-2	-	11
ASSYRQLTF	TRBV6-5	TRBJ1-1	-	9
ASSQAMPSTDTQY	TRBV4-1	TRBJ2-3	-	13
SARGAAEAF	TRBV20-1	TRBJ1-1	few	9
ASTFPIRIISTDTQY	TRBV2	TRBJ2-3	-	15
ASRGLAGLGEQY	TRBV6-6	TRBJ2-7	-	12
ASSLVTGGAGEKLF	TRBV14	TRBJ1-4	-	14
AWKRQGVPYEQY	TRBV30	TRBJ2-7	-	12
ASSEVSREPSEQY	TRBV6-1	TRBJ2-7	-	13
SVEGRLNTEAF	TRBV29-1	TRBJ1-1	-	11
ASSLWRGGPSNEQF	TRBV7-9	TRBJ2-1	-	14
ASSLLRTGNTDTQY	TRBV5-1	TRBJ2-3	-	14
ASSYSGGAGAETQY	TRBV7-7	TRBJ2-5	-	14
SVDRTSGGETQY	TRBV29-1	TRBJ2-5	-	12